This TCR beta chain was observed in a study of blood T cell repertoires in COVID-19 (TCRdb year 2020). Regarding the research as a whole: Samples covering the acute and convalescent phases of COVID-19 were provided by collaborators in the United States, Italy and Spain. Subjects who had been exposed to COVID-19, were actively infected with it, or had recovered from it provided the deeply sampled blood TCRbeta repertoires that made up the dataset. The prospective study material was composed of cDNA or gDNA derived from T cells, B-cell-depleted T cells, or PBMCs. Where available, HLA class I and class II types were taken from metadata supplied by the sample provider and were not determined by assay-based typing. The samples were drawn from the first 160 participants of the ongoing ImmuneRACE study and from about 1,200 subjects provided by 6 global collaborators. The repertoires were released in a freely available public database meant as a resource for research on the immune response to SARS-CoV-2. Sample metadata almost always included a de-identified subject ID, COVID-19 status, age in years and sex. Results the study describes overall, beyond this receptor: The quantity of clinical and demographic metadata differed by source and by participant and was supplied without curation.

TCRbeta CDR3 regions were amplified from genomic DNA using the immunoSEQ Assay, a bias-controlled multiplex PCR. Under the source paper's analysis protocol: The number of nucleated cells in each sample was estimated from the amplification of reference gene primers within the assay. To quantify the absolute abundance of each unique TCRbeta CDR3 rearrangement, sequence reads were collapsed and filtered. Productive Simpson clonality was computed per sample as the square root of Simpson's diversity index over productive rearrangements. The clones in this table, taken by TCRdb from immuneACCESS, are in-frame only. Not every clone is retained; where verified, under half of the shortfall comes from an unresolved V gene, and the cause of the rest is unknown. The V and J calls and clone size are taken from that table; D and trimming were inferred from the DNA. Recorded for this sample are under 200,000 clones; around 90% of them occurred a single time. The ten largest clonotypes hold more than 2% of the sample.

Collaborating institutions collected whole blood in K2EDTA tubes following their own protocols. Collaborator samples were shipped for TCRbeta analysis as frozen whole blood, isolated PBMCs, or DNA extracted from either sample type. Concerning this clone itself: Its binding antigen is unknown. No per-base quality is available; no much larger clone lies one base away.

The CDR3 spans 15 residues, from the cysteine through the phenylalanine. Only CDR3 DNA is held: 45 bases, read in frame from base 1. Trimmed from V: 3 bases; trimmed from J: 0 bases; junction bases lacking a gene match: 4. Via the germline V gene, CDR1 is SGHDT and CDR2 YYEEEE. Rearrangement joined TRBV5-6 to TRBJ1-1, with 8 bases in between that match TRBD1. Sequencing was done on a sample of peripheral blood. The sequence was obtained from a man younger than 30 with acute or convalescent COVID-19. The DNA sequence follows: TGTGCCAGCAGCTCCGGGACAGGAGTGAACACTGAAGCTTTCTTT. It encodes CASSSGTGVNTEAFF.